This T cell receptor beta chain was sequenced in a study of molecular identifiers for immune sequencing clone quantification. There are 15 residues in the CDR3. V was clipped by 3 bases and J by 7 bases, with 18 bases between them. Germline V lookup: CDR1 SEHNR, CDR2 FQNEAQ (reference sequence). Study outcomes and limitations: Clones above 20 RNA copies held over 98% of effector molecules, under 1% in naive cells.

TCRdb ran MiXCR on the PCR reads and lists one entry per CDR3 protein. The table has 65,000 or so distinct CDR3 sequences, around 20% seen once. Sorting isolated naive CD8 T cells as CD8+CD4-CCR7+CD45RA+ events. This clonotype has a handful of counts. The antigen is not known. The TCR comes from a human donor in good health. Some libraries in this study had Jurkat cell RNA spiked in. The chain recombines TRBV7-9 with TRBJ1-2; D is unclear. The sample was naive CD8+ T cells from blood, with Jurkat cell RNA spiked in. Subset reported: FACS-sorted CD8+CD4-CCR7+CD45RA+ naive T cells. Here the CDR3 reads CASSFAGRMGFGYTF. CDR3 in DNA: TGTGCCAGCAGCTTTGCGGGCAGAATGGGTTTTGGCTACACCTTC.